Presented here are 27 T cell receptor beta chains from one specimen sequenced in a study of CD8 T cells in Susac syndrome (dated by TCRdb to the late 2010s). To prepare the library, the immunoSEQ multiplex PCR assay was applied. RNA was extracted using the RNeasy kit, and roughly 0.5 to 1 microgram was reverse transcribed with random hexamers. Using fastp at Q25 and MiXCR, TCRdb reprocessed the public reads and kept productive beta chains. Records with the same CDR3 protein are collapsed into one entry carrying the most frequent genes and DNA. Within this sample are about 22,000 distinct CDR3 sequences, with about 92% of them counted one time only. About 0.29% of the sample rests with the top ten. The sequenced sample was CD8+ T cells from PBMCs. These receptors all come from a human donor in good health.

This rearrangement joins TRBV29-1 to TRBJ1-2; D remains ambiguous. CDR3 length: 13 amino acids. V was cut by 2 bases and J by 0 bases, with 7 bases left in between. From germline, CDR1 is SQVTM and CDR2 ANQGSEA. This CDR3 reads CSVETKTNYGYTF. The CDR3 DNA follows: TGCAGCGTTGAAACGAAGACTAACTATGGCTACACCTTC. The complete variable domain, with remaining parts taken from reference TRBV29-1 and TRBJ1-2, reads SAVISQKPSRDICQRGTSLTIQCQVDSQVTMMFWYRQQPGQSLTLIATANQGSEATYESGFVIDKFPISRPNLTFSTLTVSNMSPEDSSIYLCSVETKTNYGYTFGSGTRLTVV.

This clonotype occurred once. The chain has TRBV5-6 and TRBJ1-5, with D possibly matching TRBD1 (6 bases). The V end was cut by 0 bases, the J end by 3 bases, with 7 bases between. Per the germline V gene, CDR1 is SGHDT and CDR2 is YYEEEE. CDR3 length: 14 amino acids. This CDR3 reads CASSLAGDNQPQHF. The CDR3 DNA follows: TGTGCCAGCAGCTTGGCAGGGGACAATCAGCCCCAGCATTTT.

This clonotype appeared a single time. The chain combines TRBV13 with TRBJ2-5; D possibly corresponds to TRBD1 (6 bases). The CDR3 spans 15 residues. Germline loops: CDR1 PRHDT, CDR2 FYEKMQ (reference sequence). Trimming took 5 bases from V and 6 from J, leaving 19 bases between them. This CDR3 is CASSPGTPGPQTQYF. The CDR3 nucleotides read TGTGCCAGCAGCCCGGGGACACCTGGCCCTCAGACCCAGTACTTC.

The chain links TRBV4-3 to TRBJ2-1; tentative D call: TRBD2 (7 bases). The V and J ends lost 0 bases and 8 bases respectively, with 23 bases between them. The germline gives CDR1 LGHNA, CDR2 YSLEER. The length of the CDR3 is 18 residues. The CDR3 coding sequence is TGCGCCAGCAGCCAAGACCCGGGGGGCTATACTACTCCTCATGAGCAGTTCTTC. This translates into CASSQDPGGYTTPHEQFF.

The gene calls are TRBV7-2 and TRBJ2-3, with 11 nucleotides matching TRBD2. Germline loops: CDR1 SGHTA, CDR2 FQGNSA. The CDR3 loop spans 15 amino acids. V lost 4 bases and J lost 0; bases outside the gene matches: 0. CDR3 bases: TGTGCCAGCAGCTCTAGCGGGGGGAGCACAGATACGCAGTATTTT. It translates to CASSSSGGSTDTQYF.

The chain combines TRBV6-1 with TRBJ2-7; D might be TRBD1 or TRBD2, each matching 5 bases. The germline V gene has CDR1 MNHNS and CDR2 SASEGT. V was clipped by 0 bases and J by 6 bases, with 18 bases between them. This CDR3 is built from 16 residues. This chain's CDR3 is CASSEAQGVPYAEQYF. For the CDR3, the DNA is TGTGCCAGCAGTGAAGCGCAGGGAGTCCCCTACGCCGAGCAGTACTTC.

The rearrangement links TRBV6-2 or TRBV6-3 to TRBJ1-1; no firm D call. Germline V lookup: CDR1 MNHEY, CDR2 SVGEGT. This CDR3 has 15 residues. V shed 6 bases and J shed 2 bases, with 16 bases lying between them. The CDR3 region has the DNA TGTGCCAGCAGCTACAGAGAACGCCTTAACACTGAAGCTTTCTTT. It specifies CASSYRERLNTEAFF.

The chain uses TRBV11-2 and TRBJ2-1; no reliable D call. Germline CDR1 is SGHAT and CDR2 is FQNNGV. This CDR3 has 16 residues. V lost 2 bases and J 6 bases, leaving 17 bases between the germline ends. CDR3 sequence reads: CASSLQQPRWGNEQFF. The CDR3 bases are TGTGCCAGCAGCTTACAACAACCCCGGTGGGGCAATGAGCAGTTCTTC. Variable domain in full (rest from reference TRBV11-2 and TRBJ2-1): EAGVAQSPRYKIIEKRQSVAFWCNPISGHATLYWYQQILGQGPKLLIQFQNNGVVDDSQLPKDRFSAERLKGVDSTLKIQPAKLEDSAVYLCASSLQQPRWGNEQFFGPGTRLTVL.

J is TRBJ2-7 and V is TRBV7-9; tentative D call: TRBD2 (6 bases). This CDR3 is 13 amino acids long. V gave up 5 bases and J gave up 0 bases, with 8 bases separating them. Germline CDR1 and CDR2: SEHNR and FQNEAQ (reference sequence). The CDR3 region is CASSHGGSYEQYF. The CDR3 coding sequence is TGTGCCAGCAGCCACGGGGGCTCCTACGAGCAGTACTTC.

The CDR3 DNA is TGTGCCAGCAGTGAGCAGGCCGGTAAGGGCACAGATACGCAGTATTTT. As protein: CASSEQAGKGTDTQYF. This sequence joins TRBV6-4 and TRBJ2-3; D is unclear. CDR1 is MRHNA, CDR2 SNTAGT, per germline. This CDR3 is built from 16 residues. Deletions cut 3 bases from V and 1 base from J, with 14 bases between.

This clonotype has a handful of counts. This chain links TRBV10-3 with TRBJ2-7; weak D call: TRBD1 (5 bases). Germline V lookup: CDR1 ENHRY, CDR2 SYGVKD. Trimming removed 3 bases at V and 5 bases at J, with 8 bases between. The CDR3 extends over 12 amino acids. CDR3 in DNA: TGTGCCATCAGTGAAGGGGCCCACGAGCAGTACTTC. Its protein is CAISEGAHEQYF.

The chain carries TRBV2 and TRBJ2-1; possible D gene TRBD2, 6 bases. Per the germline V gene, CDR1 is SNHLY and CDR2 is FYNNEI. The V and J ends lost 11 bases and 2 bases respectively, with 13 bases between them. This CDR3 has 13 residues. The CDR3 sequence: CASQRVTYNEQFF. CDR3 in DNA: TGTGCCTCGCAGCGGGTCACCTACAATGAGCAGTTCTTC.

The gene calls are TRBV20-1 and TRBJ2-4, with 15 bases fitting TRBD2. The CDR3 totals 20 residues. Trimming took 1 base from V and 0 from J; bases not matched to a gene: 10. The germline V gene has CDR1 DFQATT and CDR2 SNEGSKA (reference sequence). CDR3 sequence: CSARVLGLAGGPLAKNIQYF. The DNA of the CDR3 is TGCAGTGCTAGAGTTCTAGGACTAGCGGGGGGGCCTCTAGCCAAAAACATTCAGTACTTC.

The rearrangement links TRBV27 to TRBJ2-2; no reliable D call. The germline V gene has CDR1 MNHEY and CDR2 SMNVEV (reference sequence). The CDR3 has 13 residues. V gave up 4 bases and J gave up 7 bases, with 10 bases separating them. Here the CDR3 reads CASSSDRLGELFF. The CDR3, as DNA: TGTGCCAGCAGTTCCGACCGACTCGGGGAGCTGTTTTTT.

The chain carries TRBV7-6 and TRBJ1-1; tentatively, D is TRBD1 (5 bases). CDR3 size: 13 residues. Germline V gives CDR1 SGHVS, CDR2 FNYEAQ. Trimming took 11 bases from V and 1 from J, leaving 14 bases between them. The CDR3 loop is CASGDGQNTEAFF. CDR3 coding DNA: TGTGCCTCGGGGGACGGCCAGAACACTGAAGCTTTCTTT.

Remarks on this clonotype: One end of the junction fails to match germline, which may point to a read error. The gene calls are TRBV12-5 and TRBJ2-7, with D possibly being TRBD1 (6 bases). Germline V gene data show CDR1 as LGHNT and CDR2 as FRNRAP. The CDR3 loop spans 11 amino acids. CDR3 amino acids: CASGTGQNPSF. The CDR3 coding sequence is TGTGCTAGTGGTACCGGACAGAACCCCTCCTTC.

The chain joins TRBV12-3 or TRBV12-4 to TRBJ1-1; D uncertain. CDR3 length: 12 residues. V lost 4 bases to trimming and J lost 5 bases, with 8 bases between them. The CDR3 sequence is CASSWTGTEAFF. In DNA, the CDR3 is TGTGCCAGCAGTTGGACGGGGACTGAAGCTTTCTTT.

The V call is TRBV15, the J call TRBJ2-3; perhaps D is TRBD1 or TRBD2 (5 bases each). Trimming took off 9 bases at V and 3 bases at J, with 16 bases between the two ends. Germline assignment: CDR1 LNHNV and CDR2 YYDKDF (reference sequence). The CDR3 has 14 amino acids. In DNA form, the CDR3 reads TGTGCCACAGGGACCGATGGCAAGACAGATACGCAGTATTTT. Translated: CATGTDGKTDTQYF.

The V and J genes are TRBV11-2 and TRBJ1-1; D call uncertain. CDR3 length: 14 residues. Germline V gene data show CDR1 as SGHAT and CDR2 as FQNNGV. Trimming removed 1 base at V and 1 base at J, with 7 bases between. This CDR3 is CASSLVGGNTEAFF. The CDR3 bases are TGTGCCAGCAGCTTAGTCGGAGGGAACACTGAAGCTTTCTTT.

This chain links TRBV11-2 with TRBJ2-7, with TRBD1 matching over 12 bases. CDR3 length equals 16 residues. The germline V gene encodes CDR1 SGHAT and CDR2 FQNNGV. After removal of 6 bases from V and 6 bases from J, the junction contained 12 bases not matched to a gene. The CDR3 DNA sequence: TGTGCCAGCAGTTCAATTTCGGGACAGGGGGCGAGCGAGCAGTACTTC. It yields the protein CASSSISGQGASEQYF.

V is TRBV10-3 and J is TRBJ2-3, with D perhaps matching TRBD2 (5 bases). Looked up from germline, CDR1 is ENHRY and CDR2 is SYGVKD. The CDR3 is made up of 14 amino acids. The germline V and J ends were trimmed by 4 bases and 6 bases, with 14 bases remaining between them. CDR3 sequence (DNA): TGTGCCATCAGTGTCGGGGAAGGCGGTGATACGCAGTATTTT. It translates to CAISVGEGGDTQYF.

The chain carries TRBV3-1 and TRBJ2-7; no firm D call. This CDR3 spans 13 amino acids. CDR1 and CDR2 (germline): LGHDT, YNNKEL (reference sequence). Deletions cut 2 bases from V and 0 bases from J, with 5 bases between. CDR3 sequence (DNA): TGTGCCAGCAGCCAATACTACTCCTACGAGCAGTACTTC. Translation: CASSQYYSYEQYF.

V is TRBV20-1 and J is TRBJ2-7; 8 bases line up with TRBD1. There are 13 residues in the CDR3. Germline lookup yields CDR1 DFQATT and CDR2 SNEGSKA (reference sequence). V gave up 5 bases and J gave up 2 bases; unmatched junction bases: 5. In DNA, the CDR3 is TGCAGTGCTGCCCCGGGACAGGCCTACGAGCAGTACTTC. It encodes CSAAPGQAYEQYF.

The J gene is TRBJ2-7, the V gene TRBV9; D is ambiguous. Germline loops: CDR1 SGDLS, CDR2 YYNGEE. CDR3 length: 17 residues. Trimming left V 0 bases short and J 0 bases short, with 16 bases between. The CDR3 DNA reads TGTGCCAGCAGCGTAGTATCTGTGGGCCGCCACTCCTACGAGCAGTACTTC. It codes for CASSVVSVGRHSYEQYF.

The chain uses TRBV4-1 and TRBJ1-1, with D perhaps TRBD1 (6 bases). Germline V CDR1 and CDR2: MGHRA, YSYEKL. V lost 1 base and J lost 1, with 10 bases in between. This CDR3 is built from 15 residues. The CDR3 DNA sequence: TGCGCCAGCAGCCAAGCGGGGACATCGAACACTGAAGCTTTCTTT. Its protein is CASSQAGTSNTEAFF.

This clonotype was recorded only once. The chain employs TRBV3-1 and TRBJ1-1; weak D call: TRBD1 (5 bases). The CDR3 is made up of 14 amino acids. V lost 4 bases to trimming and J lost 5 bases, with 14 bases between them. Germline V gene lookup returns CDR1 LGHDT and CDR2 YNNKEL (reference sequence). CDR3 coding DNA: TGTGCCAGCAGCCCCCCCGGGGCGCGGACTGAAGCTTTCTTT. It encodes CASSPPGARTEAFF.

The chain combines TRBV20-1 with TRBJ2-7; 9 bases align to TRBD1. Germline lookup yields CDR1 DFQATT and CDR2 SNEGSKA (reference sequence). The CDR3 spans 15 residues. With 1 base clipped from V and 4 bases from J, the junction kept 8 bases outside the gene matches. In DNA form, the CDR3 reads TGCAGTGCTAGAGCCCGGACAGGGGCCGGATACGAGCAGTACTTC. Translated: CSARARTGAGYEQYF.